This TCR beta chain was retrieved from a study of blood T cell repertoires in COVID-19. Across the study: Collection of acute and convalescent COVID-19 samples took place in the United States, Italy and Spain. PBMCs, B-cell-depleted T cells, or T cells provided the cDNA or gDNA that made up the material.

V gave up 7 bases and J gave up 11 bases, with 20 bases separating them. The CDR3 has 13 amino acids. Germline V CDR1 and CDR2: SNHLY, FYNNEI. Here immunoSEQ multiplex PCR was the method, and the copy in TCRdb shows in-frame clones only, minus some. The sample gives 150,000 to 200,000 clones, over 70% of which show up once; approximately 12% is in the top ten. Sample: PBMCs or T cells enriched from blood (not recorded which). The sequence derives from a woman aged 55-69 years who had recovered from COVID-19. The V gene is TRBV2, the J gene TRBJ1-1; D uncertain. CDR3 region: CASTEYTPTLAFF. Written as DNA, the CDR3 is TGTGCCAGCACGGAGTATACGCCTACATTGGCTTTCTTT.